The source of this TCR beta chain is a study of vaccination effects on CD4 cells after COVID-19. To note about this clone: What it recognizes is unknown.

Some clones are missing from TCRdb's copy, which holds only in-frame ones; the method was immunoSEQ multiplex PCR. The repertoire holds about 48,000 clones, with more than 65% as singletons. CD4+ T cells were isolated after 10 days of culture. IL-2 medium took the place of half the medium on both days 3 and 7. The germline V gene encodes CDR1 SGHTA and CDR2 FQGNSA. The CDR3 has 15 amino acids. The V end was cut by 5 bases, the J end by 8 bases, with 19 bases between. The chain employs TRBV7-2 and TRBJ2-1; tentatively, D is TRBD2 (6 bases). The TCR was taken from a human donor who received a COVID-19 vaccine. Material: CD4+ T cells from PBMCs cultured without peptide, obtained before COVID-19 vaccination. In DNA form, the CDR3 reads TGTGCCAGCAGCCACGAAGATGGGACTCCGGATGAGCAGTTCTTC. Translated, it gives CASSHEDGTPDEQFF.